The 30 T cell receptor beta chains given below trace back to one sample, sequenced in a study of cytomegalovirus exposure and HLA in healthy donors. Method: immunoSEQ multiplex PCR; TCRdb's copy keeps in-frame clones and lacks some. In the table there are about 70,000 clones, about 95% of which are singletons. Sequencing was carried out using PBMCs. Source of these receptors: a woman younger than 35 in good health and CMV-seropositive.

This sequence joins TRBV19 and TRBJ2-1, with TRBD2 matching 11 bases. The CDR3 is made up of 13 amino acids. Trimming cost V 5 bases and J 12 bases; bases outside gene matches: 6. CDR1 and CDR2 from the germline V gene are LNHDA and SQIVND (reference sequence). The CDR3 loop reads CASSSSGLAGQFF. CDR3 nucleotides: TGTGCCAGTAGTTCATCCGGACTAGCGGGGCAGTTCTTC. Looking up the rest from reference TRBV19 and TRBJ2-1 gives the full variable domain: DGGITQSPKYLFRKEGQNVTLSCEQNLNHDAMYWYRQDPGQGLRLIYYSQIVNDFQKGDIAEGYSVSREKKESFPLTVTSAQKNPTAFYLCASSSSGLAGQFFGPGTRLTVL.

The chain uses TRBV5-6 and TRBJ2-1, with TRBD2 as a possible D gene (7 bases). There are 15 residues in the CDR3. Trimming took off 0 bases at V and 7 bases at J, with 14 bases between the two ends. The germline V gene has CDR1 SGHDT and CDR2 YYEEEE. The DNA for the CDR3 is TGTGCCAGCAGCTTGGTGGGGGGGGCTGAGAATGAGCAGTTCTTC. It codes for CASSLVGGAENEQFF.

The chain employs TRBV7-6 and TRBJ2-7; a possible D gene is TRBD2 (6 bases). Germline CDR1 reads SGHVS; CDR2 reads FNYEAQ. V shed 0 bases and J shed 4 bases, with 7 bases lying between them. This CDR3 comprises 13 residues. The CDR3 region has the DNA TGTGCCAGCAGCTTAGCGGCGGGATACGAGCAGTACTTC. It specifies CASSLAAGYEQYF.

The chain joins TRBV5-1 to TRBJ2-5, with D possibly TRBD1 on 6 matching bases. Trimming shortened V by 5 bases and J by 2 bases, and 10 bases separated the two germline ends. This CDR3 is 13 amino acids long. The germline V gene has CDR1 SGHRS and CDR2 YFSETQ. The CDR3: CASSRDTQETQYF. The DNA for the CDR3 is TGCGCCAGCAGTCGGGACACACAAGAGACCCAGTACTTC.

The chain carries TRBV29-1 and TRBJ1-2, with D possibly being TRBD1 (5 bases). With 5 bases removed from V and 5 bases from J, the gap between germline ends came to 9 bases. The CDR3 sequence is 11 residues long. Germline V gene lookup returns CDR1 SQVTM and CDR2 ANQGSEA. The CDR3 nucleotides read TGCAGCGTTTTGTCAGGGTATGGCTACACCTTC. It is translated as CSVLSGYGYTF.

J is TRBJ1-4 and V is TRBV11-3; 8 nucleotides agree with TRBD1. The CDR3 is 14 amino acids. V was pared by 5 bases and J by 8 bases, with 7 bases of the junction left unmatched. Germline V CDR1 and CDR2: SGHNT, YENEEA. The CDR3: CASSRTGGGEKLFF. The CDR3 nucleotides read TGTGCCAGCAGCAGAACAGGGGGAGGAGAAAAACTGTTTTTT.

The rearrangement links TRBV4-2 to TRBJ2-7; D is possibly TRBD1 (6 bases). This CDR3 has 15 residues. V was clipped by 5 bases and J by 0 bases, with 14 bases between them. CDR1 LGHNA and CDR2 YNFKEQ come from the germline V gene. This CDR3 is CASSFGTPSSYEQYF. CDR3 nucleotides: TGTGCCAGCAGCTTCGGGACACCAAGCTCCTACGAGCAGTACTTC.

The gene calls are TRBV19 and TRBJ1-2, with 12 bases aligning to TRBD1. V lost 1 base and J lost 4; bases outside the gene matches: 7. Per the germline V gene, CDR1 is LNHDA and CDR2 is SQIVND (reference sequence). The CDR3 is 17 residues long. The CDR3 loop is CASSIAQGTGGLYGYTF. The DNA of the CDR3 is TGTGCCAGTAGTATAGCCCAGGGGACAGGGGGCCTCTATGGCTACACCTTC.

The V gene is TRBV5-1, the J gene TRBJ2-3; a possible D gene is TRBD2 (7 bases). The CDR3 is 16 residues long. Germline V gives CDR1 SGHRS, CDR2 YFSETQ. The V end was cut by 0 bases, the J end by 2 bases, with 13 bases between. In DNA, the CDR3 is TGCGCCAGCAGCTTGGGAACGGGGGGCCCCACAGATACGCAGTATTTT. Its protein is CASSLGTGGPTDTQYF. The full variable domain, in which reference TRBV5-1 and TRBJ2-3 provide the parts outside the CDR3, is KAGVTQTPRYLIKTRGQQVTLSCSPISGHRSVSWYQQTPGQGLQFLFEYFSETQRNKGNFPGRFSGRQFSNSRSEMNVSTLELGDSALYLCASSLGTGGPTDTQYFGPGTRLTVL.

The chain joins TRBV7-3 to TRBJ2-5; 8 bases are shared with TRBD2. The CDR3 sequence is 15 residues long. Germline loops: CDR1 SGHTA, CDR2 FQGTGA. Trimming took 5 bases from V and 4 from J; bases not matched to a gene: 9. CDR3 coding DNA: TGTGCCAGCAGCCCAACAGCGGGAGTAAGAGAGACCCAGTACTTC. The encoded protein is CASSPTAGVRETQYF.

CDR3 residues: CASSQPGQGALYEQYF. The CDR3 bases are TGTGCCAGCAGCCAACCTGGACAGGGGGCGTTGTACGAGCAGTACTTC. The chain links TRBV14 to TRBJ2-7; TRBD1 matches 11 bases. With V trimmed by 2 bases and J by 4 bases, 7 bases remained unmatched. CDR1 is SGHDN, CDR2 FVKESK, per germline. The CDR3 contains 16 residues.

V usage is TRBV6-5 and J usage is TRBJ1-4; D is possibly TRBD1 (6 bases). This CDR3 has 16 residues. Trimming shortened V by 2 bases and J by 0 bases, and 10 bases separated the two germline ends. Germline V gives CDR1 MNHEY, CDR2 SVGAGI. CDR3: CASSYVRTATNEKLFF. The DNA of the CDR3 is TGTGCCAGCAGTTACGTTAGGACAGCAACTAATGAAAAACTGTTTTTT.

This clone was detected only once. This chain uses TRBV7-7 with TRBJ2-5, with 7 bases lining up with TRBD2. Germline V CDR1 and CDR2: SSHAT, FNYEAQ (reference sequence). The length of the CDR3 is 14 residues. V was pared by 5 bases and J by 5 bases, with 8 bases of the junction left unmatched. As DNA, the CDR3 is TGTGCCAGCAGCCCCCTAGCGGAGGGGGAGACCCAGTACTTC. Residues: CASSPLAEGETQYF.

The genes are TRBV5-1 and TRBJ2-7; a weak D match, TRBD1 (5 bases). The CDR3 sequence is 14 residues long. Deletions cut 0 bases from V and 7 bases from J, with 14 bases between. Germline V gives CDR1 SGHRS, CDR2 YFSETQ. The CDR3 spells CASSLAVAPGEQYF. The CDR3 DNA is TGCGCCAGCAGCTTGGCCGTGGCGCCAGGGGAGCAGTACTTC.

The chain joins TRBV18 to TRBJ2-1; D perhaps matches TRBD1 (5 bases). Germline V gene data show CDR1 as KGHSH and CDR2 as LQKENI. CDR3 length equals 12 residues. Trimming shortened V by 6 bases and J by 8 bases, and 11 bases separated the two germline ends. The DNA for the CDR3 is TGTGCCAGCTCGTTCAGGGCTGATGAGCAGTTCTTC. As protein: CASSFRADEQFF.

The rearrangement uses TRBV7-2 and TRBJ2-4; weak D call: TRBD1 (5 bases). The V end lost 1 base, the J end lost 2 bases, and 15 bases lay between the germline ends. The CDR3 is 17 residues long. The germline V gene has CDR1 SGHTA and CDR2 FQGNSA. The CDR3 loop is CASSLDLGAGPKNIQYF. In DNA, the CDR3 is TGTGCCAGCAGCTTAGATCTTGGGGCAGGGCCCAAAAACATTCAGTACTTC.

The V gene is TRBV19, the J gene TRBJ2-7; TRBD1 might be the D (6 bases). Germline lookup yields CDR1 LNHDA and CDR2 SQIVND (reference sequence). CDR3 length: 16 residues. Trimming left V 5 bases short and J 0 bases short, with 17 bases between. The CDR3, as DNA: TGTGCCAGTAGTCCTCCCCCAGGGGCCAGCTCCTACGAGCAGTACTTC. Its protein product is CASSPPPGASSYEQYF.

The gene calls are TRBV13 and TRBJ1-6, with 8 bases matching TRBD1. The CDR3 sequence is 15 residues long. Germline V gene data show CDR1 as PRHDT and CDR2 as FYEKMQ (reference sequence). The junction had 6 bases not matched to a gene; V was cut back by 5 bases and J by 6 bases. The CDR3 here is CASSPGQGGNSPLHF. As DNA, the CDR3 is TGTGCCAGCAGCCCCGGACAGGGAGGTAATTCACCCCTCCACTTT.

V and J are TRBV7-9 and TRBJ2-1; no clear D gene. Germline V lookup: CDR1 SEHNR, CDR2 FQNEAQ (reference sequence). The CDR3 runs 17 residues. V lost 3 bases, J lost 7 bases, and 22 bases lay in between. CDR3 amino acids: CASSFNSGEANNNEQFF. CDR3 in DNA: TGTGCCAGCAGCTTCAATTCTGGAGAGGCGAACAATAATGAGCAGTTCTTC.

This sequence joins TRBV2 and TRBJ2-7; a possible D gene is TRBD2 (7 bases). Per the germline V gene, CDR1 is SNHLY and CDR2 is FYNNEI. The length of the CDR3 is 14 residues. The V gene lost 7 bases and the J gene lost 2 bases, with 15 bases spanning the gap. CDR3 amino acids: CASTKGGRAYEQYF. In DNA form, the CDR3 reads TGTGCCAGCACCAAGGGGGGGAGGGCCTACGAGCAGTACTTC.

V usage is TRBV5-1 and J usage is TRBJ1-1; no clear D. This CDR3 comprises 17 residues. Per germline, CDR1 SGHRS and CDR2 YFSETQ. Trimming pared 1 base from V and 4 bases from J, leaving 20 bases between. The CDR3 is CASSLRGLRIGGTEAFF. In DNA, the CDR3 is TGCGCCAGCAGCTTGAGAGGACTGCGAATTGGCGGCACTGAAGCTTTCTTT.

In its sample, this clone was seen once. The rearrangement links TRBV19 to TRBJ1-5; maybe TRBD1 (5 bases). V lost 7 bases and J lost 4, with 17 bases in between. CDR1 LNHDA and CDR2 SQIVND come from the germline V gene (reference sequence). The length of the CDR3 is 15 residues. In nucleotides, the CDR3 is TGTGCCAGTACTGGTGGGGCAGATCTAAATCAGCCCCAGCATTTT. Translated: CASTGGADLNQPQHF.

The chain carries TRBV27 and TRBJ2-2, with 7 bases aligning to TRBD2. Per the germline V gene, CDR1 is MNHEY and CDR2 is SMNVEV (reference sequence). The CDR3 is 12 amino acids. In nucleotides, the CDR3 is TGTGCAGGCGGGAGGAACACCGGGGAGCTGTTTTTT. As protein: CAGGRNTGELFF.

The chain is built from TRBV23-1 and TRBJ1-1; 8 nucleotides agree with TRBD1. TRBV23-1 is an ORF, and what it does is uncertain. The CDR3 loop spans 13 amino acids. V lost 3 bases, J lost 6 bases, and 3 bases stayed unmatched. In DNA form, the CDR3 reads TGCGCCAGCAGTCAGACAGGGGAAGCTGAAGCTTTCTTT. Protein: CASSQTGEAEAFF.

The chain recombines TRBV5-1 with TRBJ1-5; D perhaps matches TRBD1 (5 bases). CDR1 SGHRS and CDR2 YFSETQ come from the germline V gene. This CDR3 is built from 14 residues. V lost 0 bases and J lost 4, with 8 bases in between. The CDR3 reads CASSLVGGNQPQHF. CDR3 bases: TGCGCCAGCAGCTTGGTTGGGGGGAATCAGCCCCAGCATTTT.

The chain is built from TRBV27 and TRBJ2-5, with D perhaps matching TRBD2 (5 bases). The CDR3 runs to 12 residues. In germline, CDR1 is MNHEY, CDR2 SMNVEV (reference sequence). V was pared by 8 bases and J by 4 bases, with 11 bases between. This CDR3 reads CASGTRGETQYF. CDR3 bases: TGTGCCAGCGGCACCCGGGGAGAGACCCAGTACTTC.

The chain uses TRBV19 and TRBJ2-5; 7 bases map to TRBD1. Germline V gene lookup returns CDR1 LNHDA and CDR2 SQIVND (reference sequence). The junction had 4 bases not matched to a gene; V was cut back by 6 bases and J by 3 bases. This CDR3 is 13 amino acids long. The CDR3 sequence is CASSADREETQYF. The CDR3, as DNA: TGTGCCAGTAGCGCCGACAGGGAAGAGACCCAGTACTTC.

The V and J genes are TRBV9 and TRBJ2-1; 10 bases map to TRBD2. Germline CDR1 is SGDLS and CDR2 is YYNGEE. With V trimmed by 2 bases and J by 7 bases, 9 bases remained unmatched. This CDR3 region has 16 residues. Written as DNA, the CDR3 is TGTGCCAGCAGCGTGTCGACGGGACTAGCGCTAAATGAGCAGTTCTTC. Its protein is CASSVSTGLALNEQFF.

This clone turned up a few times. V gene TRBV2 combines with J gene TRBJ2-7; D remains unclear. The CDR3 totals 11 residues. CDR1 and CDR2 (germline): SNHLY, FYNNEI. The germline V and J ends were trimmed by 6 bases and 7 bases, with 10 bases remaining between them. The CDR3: CASRNFREQYF. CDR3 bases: TGTGCCAGCAGGAACTTTAGAGAGCAGTACTTC.

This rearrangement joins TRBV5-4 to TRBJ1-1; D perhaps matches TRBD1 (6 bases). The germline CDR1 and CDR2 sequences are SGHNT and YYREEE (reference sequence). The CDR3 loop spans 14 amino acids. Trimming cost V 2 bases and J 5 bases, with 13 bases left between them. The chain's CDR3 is CASSLETGITEAFF. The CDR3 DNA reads TGTGCCAGCAGCTTAGAAACAGGGATAACTGAAGCTTTCTTT.